Listed below are T cell receptor beta chains from one sample, sequenced in a study of cytomegalovirus exposure and HLA in healthy donors. Sequencing was performed with immunoSEQ multiplex PCR; in TCRdb, only in-frame clones are kept and a portion is missing. Of roughly 56,000 clones in the sample, roughly nine tenths were seen once. The sequenced sample consisted of PBMCs. The receptors stem from a woman aged 25 to 39 in good health and CMV-seronegative. CDR3s include the opening cysteine and the closing phenylalanine or tryptophan. The D gene is left open where the match is weak. Expanded clones are given a class, and other clones once, few, many or no size at all.

V,J,D,size,CDR3,DNA
TRBV30,TRBJ1-2,TRBD1,-,CAWRGGAGYTF,TGTGCCTGGAGAGGGGGCGCGGGCTACACCTTC
TRBV30,TRBJ2-7,TRBD2,-,CAWGERDYEQYF,TGTGCCTGGGGGGAGCGGGACTACGAGCAGTACTTC
TRBV7-9,TRBJ1-1,-,-,CASSYHGANTEAFF,TGTGCCAGCAGCTACCACGGTGCGAACACTGAAGCTTTCTTT
TRBV19,TRBJ1-1,-,-,CASSMGRLNTEAFF,TGTGCCAGTAGTATGGGCAGGCTGAACACTGAAGCTTTCTTT
TRBV6-6,TRBJ2-3,-,-,CASSPDSFNTQYF,TGTGCCAGCAGTCCCGACTCCTTCAATACGCAGTATTTT
TRBV28,TRBJ2-5,-,-,CASSAPAGRRSGKETQYF,TGTGCCAGCAGTGCACCGGCCGGCCGGCGGAGCGGAAAAGAGACCCAGTACTTC
TRBV6-5,TRBJ1-1,-,-,CASSSGEGSDTEAFF,TGTGCCAGCAGTTCCGGCGAGGGTTCCGACACTGAAGCTTTCTTT
TRBV6-5,TRBJ2-7,TRBD1,-,CASKGQGPYEQYF,TGTGCCAGCAAGGGACAGGGGCCCTACGAGCAGTACTTC
TRBV16,TRBJ2-1,TRBD2,once,CASSRSGRANEQFF,TGTGCCAGCAGCAGGAGCGGGAGGGCGAATGAGCAGTTCTTC
TRBV7-3,TRBJ1-2,-,-,CASSFSERDRYGYTF,TGTGCCAGCAGCTTCTCGGAGAGAGACCGATATGGCTACACCTTC
TRBV9,TRBJ2-7,-,-,CASSVDGGPREQYF,TGTGCCAGCAGCGTAGACGGGGGGCCTAGGGAGCAGTACTTC
TRBV5-4,TRBJ2-2,TRBD2,-,CASSLWSGRAGTGELFF,TGTGCCAGCAGCTTATGGAGCGGGAGGGCGGGCACCGGGGAGCTGTTTTTT
TRBV18,TRBJ2-3,-,-,CASSPVDSDTQYF,TGTGCCAGCTCACCGGTAGATTCAGATACGCAGTATTTT
TRBV4-1,TRBJ2-5,TRBD1,-,CASSPYDRGGQETQYF,TGCGCCAGCAGCCCGTACGACAGGGGGGGCCAAGAGACCCAGTACTTC
TRBV14,TRBJ1-1,TRBD1,-,CASSRGTVNTEAFF,TGTGCCAGCAGCCGAGGGACAGTGAACACTGAAGCTTTCTTT
TRBV28,TRBJ1-4,-,-,CASSLSSGGTTNEKLFF,TGTGCCAGCAGTTTATCGTCTGGGGGGACGACTAATGAAAAACTGTTTTTT
TRBV28,TRBJ2-3,TRBD1,-,CASSSHRGRGTDTQYF,TGTGCCAGCAGTTCCCACAGGGGGCGCGGGACAGATACGCAGTATTTT
TRBV21-1,TRBJ2-7,-,-,CASSIPGGNEQYF,TGTGCCAGCAGCATTCCAGGGGGCAACGAGCAGTACTTC
TRBV21-1,TRBJ2-3,-,-,CASSKGLNRDRGRATQYF,TGTGCCAGCAGCAAAGGACTAAACCGGGACAGGGGGAGAGCTACGCAGTATTTT
TRBV10-3,TRBJ2-1,-,-,CAIRGWESSYNEQFF,TGTGCCATCAGGGGCTGGGAGAGCTCCTACAATGAGCAGTTCTTC
TRBV7-9,TRBJ2-5,-,-,CASSRTGSRETQYF,TGTGCCAGCAGTCGTACAGGGAGCAGAGAGACCCAGTACTTC
TRBV29-1,TRBJ1-2,TRBD1,-,CSVEKLTGPYF,TGCAGCGTTGAGAAGTTGACAGGGCCTTACTTC
TRBV5-1,TRBJ1-2,-,few,CASSPPDGSGYGYTF,TGCGCCAGCAGCCCCCCCGACGGGTCGGGCTATGGCTACACCTTC